This TCR beta chain was sequenced for a study of cytomegalovirus exposure and HLA in healthy donors. Healthy bone marrow donors made up the donor group. Use of 60 Vbeta and 13 Jbeta primers characterized the PCR. Assay: immunoSEQ multiplex PCR; the TCRdb copy retains only in-frame clones and omits some. Of 53,000 or so clones in the sample, 65% to 80% were seen once. Unmatched junction bases numbered 3, after V lost 6 bases and J lost 5 bases. Germline values: CDR1 MNHEY, CDR2 SVGAGI. There are 13 residues in the CDR3. The rearrangement joins TRBV6-5 to TRBJ1-4, with 7 nucleotides matching TRBD1. This TCR came from a man aged 25 to 40 in good health and CMV-seropositive. Material: PBMCs. The CDR3 reads CASRRDSNEKLFF. The CDR3, as DNA: TGTGCCAGCAGGCGGGACAGCAATGAAAAACTGTTTTTT.